This TCR beta chain stems from a study of OX40 agonist ivuxolimab in advanced cancers. About the study as a whole: The costimulatory receptor OX40 (CD134) was targeted by ivuxolimab, a fully human IgG2 agonistic monoclonal antibody. Intravenous ivuxolimab was administered to patients every 2 weeks at six dose levels: 0.01, 0.1, 0.3, 1.5, 3 and 10 mg/kg. Of the roughly 52 dose-escalation patients, hepatocellular carcinoma was present in 19, melanoma in around 15, renal cell carcinoma in 9 and head and neck cancer in 9. A male proportion of nearly 85% and a mean age of roughly 58 years, ranging from about 23 to 90, were recorded for the dose-escalation cohort. Prior anti-PD-1, anti-PD-L1 or anti-CTLA-4 therapy was permitted, and 30% to 45% of dose-escalation patients had received checkpoint inhibitors. Partial responses occurred in three dose-escalation patients: two with cutaneous melanoma and one with hepatocellular carcinoma. The point of sequencing TCRbeta in the periphery was to test whether ivuxolimab changed TCR sequence diversity and drove clonal T-cell expansion. The paper reports the monotherapy dose-escalation portion (N of about 54 patients) of the phase I ivuxolimab trial.

To sequence the TCRbeta CDR3 region, genomic DNA was isolated from the sorted cells. The immunoSEQ Assay was used to sequence the TCRbeta CDR3 regions. Imported from immuneACCESS, the table was reduced by TCRdb to in-frame sequences with V and J called. These copies leave out some clones; in studies compared against another copy, an unresolved V gene accounts for under half, and the cause of the remainder is not known. The sample has 50,000 to 60,000 clones on record, 90% to 95% of them singletons. 3.5% to 4% of the sample lies in the top ten. The junction carries 11 bases between V and J, which are trimmed by 2 bases and 1 base respectively. From a lookup of the germline V gene (reference sequence), CDR1 and CDR2 are SEHNR and FQNEAQ. CDR3 length: 15 amino acids, cysteine to phenylalanine. Only CDR3 DNA remains: 45 bases, in frame from the first base. Paper-wide results and their limitations: At doses of 0.1 to 3.0 mg/kg, clonal expansion of both CD4+ and CD8+ blood T cells was observed from baseline to week 6. After ivuxolimab, expanded clones were on average more numerous among CD8+ T cells than among CD4+ T cells. Low levels of normalized T-cell clonal expansion were also shown by some nonresponding patients. Which antigens the clonally expanded peripheral T cells were specific for was not determined. In the 0.1-3.0 mg/kg groups, partial responders had among the lowest normalized peripheral clonal expansion, particularly in CD8+ T cells.

The trial excluded patients who had a history of autoimmune disease or who were on systemic immunosuppression. In every dose cohort, peripheral blood was drawn for TCR sequencing at baseline, cycle 4 day 1, and cycle 7 day 1. The samples were drawn from a first-in-human, open-label, multicenter phase I dose-escalation trial of ivuxolimab. Adults with locally advanced or metastatic head and neck squamous cell, hepatocellular, melanoma or renal cell carcinoma were enrolled in the trial. Before TCR sequencing, CD4+ T cells and CD8+ T cells from peripheral blood were sorted into separate populations. Regarding this clone: Its antigen is not yet known. Qualities for individual bases were not recorded, and no much larger clone is one base off.

In this chain, TRBV7-9 is recombined with TRBJ1-2; the D gene remains uncertain. The sequence came from an adult with an advanced solid tumor such as melanoma, head and neck, liver or kidney cancer. The specimen comprised CD4+ or CD8+ T cells sorted from blood, sampled in a trial of the OX40 agonist ivuxolimab. The nucleotides are TGTGCCAGCAGCTTAATGGGGAATGTTAACTATGGCTACACCTTC. It specifies CASSLMGNVNYGYTF.